The 8 T cell receptor beta chains listed next were all sequenced from one sample in a study of T cells in Graves' hyperthyroidism and ophthalmopathy. RNA transcripts yielded amplified TCR beta CDR3 regions. Carried out on the TCR CDR3, a first-round RT-PCR used the HTBI primer set. A single record per CDR3 protein comes from TCRdb applying MiXCR to the multiplex PCR reads. The sample includes about 300,000 distinct CDR3 sequences, less than 20% of them seen just once. Sequencing used blood. The origin of the receptors is a man in his forties or fifties with Graves' ophthalmopathy.

A remark on this clonotype: A much larger clone differs by one base, so this may be a read error. This chain links TRBV7-8 with TRBJ2-7; 8 bases are a match to TRBD1. Trimming at V came to 1 base and at J to 0 bases, leaving 2 bases not matched to a gene. The CDR3 extends over 15 amino acids. Germline CDR1 SGHVS, CDR2 FQNEAQ. The CDR3 nucleotides read TGTGCCAGCAGCTTAGAGACAGGGGTCTCCTACGAGCAGTACTTC. This gives the protein CASSLETGVSYEQYF. The entire variable domain, with the rest obtained from reference TRBV7-8 and TRBJ2-7, is as follows: GAGVSQSPRYKVAKRGQDVALRCDPISGHVSLFWYQQALGQGPEFLTYFQNEAQLDKSGLPSDRFFAERPEGSVSTLKIQRTQQEDSAVYLCASSLETGVSYEQYFGPGTRLTVT.

This chain uses TRBV11-2 with TRBJ2-3; TRBD2 matches 11 bases. Germline assignment: CDR1 SGHAT and CDR2 FQNNGV. J was trimmed by 7 bases and V by 1 base; bases with no gene match: 13. The CDR3 totals 18 residues. The CDR3 protein is CASSLGPLAGGTENTQYF. CDR3 nucleotide sequence: TGTGCCAGCAGCTTAGGTCCCCTAGCGGGAGGAACCGAGAATACGCAGTATTTT.

A few counts support this clonotype. This chain's CDR3 is CASSLIMTDNYGYTF. The CDR3 DNA sequence: TGTGCCAGCAGTCTCATTATGACAGATAACTATGGCTACACCTTC. The chain joins TRBV6-1 to TRBJ1-2, with D perhaps TRBD1 (5 bases). This CDR3 is built from 15 residues. Trimming cost V 5 bases and J 1 base, with 14 bases left between them. Germline CDR1 and CDR2: MNHNS and SASEGT.

This clonotype was seen ten or more times. The chain uses TRBV2 and TRBJ2-1; possible D gene TRBD2, 5 bases. Germline V gives CDR1 SNHLY, CDR2 FYNNEI. The CDR3 spans 17 residues. V shed 1 base and J shed 0 bases, with 13 bases lying between them. CDR3 loop: CASSEEEVWSSYNEQFF. The CDR3 region has the DNA TGTGCCAGCAGTGAAGAGGAGGTCTGGAGCTCCTACAATGAGCAGTTCTTC.

This clonotype was picked up many times. This chain joins TRBV5-5 and TRBJ2-2; the D gene is possibly TRBD2 (5 bases). Trimming removed 4 bases from V and 3 bases from J, with 10 bases in between. CDR1 and CDR2 (germline): SGHKS, YYEKEE (reference sequence). The CDR3 is made up of 14 amino acids. CDR3: CASSTRVDTGELFF. CDR3 in DNA: TGTGCCAGCAGCACGAGGGTTGACACCGGGGAGCTGTTTTTT.

This chain uses TRBV6-2 or TRBV6-3 with TRBJ2-7; 10 nucleotides line up with TRBD1. The CDR3 extends over 14 amino acids. Trimming cost V 9 bases and J 6 bases; bases outside gene matches: 11. Per germline, CDR1 MNHEY and CDR2 SVGEGT. The CDR3 DNA reads as TGTGCCAGTAGGTTTTCCCGGGACAGGGGCGAGCAGTACTTC. Protein: CASRFSRDRGEQYF.

Concerning this clonotype itself: This may be a read error: a much more frequent sequence differs by one nucleotide. V gene TRBV16 combines with J gene TRBJ1-4; D gene ambiguous. The CDR3 contains 12 residues. Germline CDR1 reads KGHSY; CDR2 reads FQNENV. CDR3 sequence (DNA): TGTGTCAGCAGCCAAACCAGGGAAAAACTGTTTTTT. It codes for CVSSQTREKLFF. Based on the CDR3 plus reference TRBV16 and TRBJ1-4, the full variable domain is GEEVAQTPKHLVRGEGQKAKLYCAPIKGHSYVFWYQQVLKNEFKFLISFQNENVFDETGMPKERFSAKCLPNSPCSLEIQATKLEDSAVYFCVSSQTREKLFFGSGTQLSVL.

Points on this clonotype: A read error may explain this, as a much larger clone is one base away. The chain carries TRBV11-2 and TRBJ1-5; D might be TRBD1 (5 bases). V lost 1 base and J lost 5, with 12 bases in between. The germline V gene encodes CDR1 SGHAT and CDR2 FQNNGV. The CDR3 totals 15 residues. The chain's CDR3 is CASSLVGGDDQPQHF. CDR3 coding DNA: TGTGCCAGCAGCTTAGTAGGCGGGGACGATCAGCCCCAGCATTTT.